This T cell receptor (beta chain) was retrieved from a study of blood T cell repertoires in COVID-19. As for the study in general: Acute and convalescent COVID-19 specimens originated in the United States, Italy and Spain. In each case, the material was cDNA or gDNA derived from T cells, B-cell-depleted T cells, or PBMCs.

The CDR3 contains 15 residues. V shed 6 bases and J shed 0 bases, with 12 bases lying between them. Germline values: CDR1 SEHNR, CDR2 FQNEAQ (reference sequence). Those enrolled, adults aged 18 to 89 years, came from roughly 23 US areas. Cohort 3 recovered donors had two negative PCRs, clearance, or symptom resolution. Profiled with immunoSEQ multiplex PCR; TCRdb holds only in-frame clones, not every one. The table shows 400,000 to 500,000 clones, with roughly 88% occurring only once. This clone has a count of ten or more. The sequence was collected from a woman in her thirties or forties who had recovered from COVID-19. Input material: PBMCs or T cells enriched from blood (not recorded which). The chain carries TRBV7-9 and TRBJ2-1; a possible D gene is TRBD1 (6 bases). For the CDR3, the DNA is TGTGCCAGCAGAGATACAGGGCGCTCCTACAATGAGCAGTTCTTC. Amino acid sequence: CASRDTGRSYNEQFF.